This is a list of T cell receptor beta chains from one sample in a study of graft-versus-host responses after intestinal transplantation. TCRdb's copy holds only in-frame clones and misses some; the assay was immunoSEQ multiplex PCR. This sample carries 15,000 to 20,000 clones, 80% to 90% of them seen once, and the ten largest clones take 6%. Sequencing used PBMCs, obtained approximately 110 days after intestinal transplant. Receptor source: a human patient who received an intestinal transplant, so some T cells may come from the graft donor. CDR3s include the opening cysteine and the closing phenylalanine or tryptophan. A D gene is named only where the DNA matches it firmly. The listing skips clone size in some rows; elsewhere it reads once, few, many or a size class.

size: -
D: -
V: TRBV5-1
J: TRBJ2-1
CDR3: CASSSTGDNEQFF
DNA: TGCGCCAGCAGCTCTACTGGGGACAATGAGCAGTTCTTC

size: -
D: -
V: TRBV10-3
J: TRBJ2-3
CDR3: CAISVFSTDTQYF
DNA: TGTGCCATCAGCGTCTTTAGCACAGATACGCAGTATTTT

size: -
D: TRBD2
V: TRBV5-6
J: TRBJ2-1
CDR3: CASSLELAGFSNEQFF
DNA: TGTGCCAGCAGCTTGGAACTAGCGGGCTTCAGCAATGAGCAGTTCTTC

size: -
D: -
V: TRBV30
J: TRBJ1-1
CDR3: CAWNFKNTEAFF
DNA: TGTGCCTGGAATTTCAAGAACACTGAAGCTTTCTTT

size: -
D: -
V: TRBV11-2
J: TRBJ2-1
CDR3: CASSLVDHQGRRYNEQFF
DNA: TGTGCCAGCAGCTTAGTCGATCATCAGGGAAGGCGTTACAATGAGCAGTTCTTC

size: -
D: -
V: TRBV9
J: TRBJ2-1
CDR3: CASSVELVSSYNEQFF
DNA: TGTGCCAGCAGCGTAGAACTAGTGAGCTCCTACAATGAGCAGTTCTTC

size: -
D: TRBD1
V: TRBV5-5
J: TRBJ2-7
CDR3: CASSLAGDRVTEQYF
DNA: TGTGCCAGCAGCTTGGCCGGTGACAGGGTCACCGAGCAGTACTTC

size: -
D: -
V: TRBV23-1
J: TRBJ2-4
CDR3: CASSRSSPEDIQYF
DNA: TGCGCCAGCAGTCGGTCGTCTCCTGAGGACATTCAGTACTTC

size: -
D: -
V: TRBV10-1
J: TRBJ1-5
CDR3: CASSVGLNQPQHF
DNA: TGCGCCAGCAGTGTGGGTCTCAATCAGCCCCAGCATTTT

size: -
D: -
V: TRBV2
J: TRBJ2-7
CDR3: CASSGFTPDPYEQYF
DNA: TGTGCCAGCAGTGGATTCACGCCAGATCCCTACGAGCAGTACTTC

size: -
D: TRBD1
V: TRBV28
J: TRBJ1-4
CDR3: CASSENRGGGEKLFF
DNA: TGTGCCAGCAGTGAGAACAGGGGGGGAGGTGAAAAACTGTTTTTT

size: -
D: TRBD2
V: TRBV5-6
J: TRBJ2-3
CDR3: CASSWLGGRATDTQYF
DNA: TGTGCCAGCAGCTGGCTTGGCGGGAGGGCCACAGATACGCAGTATTTT

size: -
D: TRBD2
V: TRBV4-1
J: TRBJ2-1
CDR3: CASSQDTRRGGNEQFF
DNA: TGCGCCAGCAGCCAAGATACCCGTCGGGGGGGCAATGAGCAGTTCTTC

size: few
D: TRBD1
V: TRBV28
J: TRBJ1-4
CDR3: CASSLYFGQGATNEKLFF
DNA: TGTGCCAGCAGTTTATACTTTGGACAGGGGGCAACTAATGAAAAACTGTTTTTT

size: -
D: TRBD2
V: TRBV7-9
J: TRBJ2-7
CDR3: CASSPRLAGNYEQYF
DNA: TGTGCCAGCAGCCCCAGACTAGCGGGGAACTACGAGCAGTACTTC

size: -
D: TRBD1
V: TRBV4-1
J: TRBJ2-7
CDR3: CASSQEGQGRYEQYF
DNA: TGCGCCAGCAGCCAAGAGGGACAGGGCCGATACGAGCAGTACTTC

size: -
D: TRBD2
V: TRBV27
J: TRBJ2-1
CDR3: CASMTSGGYNEQFF
DNA: TGTGCCAGCATGACTAGCGGGGGTTACAATGAGCAGTTCTTC

size: -
D: TRBD2
V: TRBV19
J: TRBJ2-3
CDR3: CASRRSSGRPDTQYF
DNA: TGTGCCAGCAGACGCTCTAGCGGGAGACCCGATACGCAGTATTTT

size: -
D: TRBD2
V: TRBV4-2
J: TRBJ2-7
CDR3: CASSQELGLAVYEQYF
DNA: TGTGCCAGCAGCCAAGAGTTGGGACTAGCGGTCTACGAGCAGTACTTC

size: -
D: TRBD1
V: TRBV19
J: TRBJ1-2
CDR3: CASTRTGGNYGYTF
DNA: TGTGCCAGTACCAGGACAGGGGGCAACTATGGCTACACCTTC

size: large
D: -
V: TRBV2
J: TRBJ2-7
CDR3: CAWGLSSYEQYF
DNA: TGTGCCTGGGGACTTTCGTCCTACGAGCAGTACTTC

size: -
D: -
V: TRBV6-5
J: TRBJ1-1
CDR3: CASRHHGGDTEAFF
DNA: TGTGCCAGCAGACACCACGGGGGGGACACTGAAGCTTTCTTT

size: -
D: -
V: TRBV9
J: TRBJ1-5
CDR3: CASSATFDSNQPQHF
DNA: TGTGCCAGCAGCGCCACGTTCGACAGCAATCAGCCCCAGCATTTT